The T cell receptor (beta chain) under discussion was sequenced for a study of shared clonotypes between healthy human individuals. General study findings and limits: Among donors, clonotype sharing was expected to be affected by sequencing depth.

Of note for this clone: Its antigen remains unidentified.

From germline, CDR1 is LGHNA and CDR2 YSLEER. J was trimmed by 4 bases and V by 1 base; bases with no gene match: 10. The CDR3 runs to 17 residues. CD45RO-negative, CCR7-positively selected cells formed the naive CD8 fraction, excluding terminally differentiated effector memory CD45RA+ cells. Clones were sequenced by immunoSEQ multiplex PCR, and TCRdb holds only the in-frame ones, with some missing. The table lists more than 2 million clones, about 94% of them singletons, with 0.9% to 1.4% in the top ten. The sequencing sample was made of naive CD8+ T cells sorted from blood. The origin of this receptor is a man younger than 35 in good health. The chain uses TRBV4-3 and TRBJ1-2; 9 nucleotides line up with TRBD1. CDR3 DNA sequence: TGCGCCAGCAGCCAAGGAATACAGGGGGCGCTAAGCTATGGCTACACCTTC. Protein: CASSQGIQGALSYGYTF.